This passage covers 19 T cell receptor beta chains from one sample sequenced in a study of read filtering for tumor transcriptome and immune sequencing. Molecular barcoded adaptors covering alpha/delta and beta/gamma chains were used on approximately 440 ng RNA. TCRdb recomputed calls from the reads with MiXCR, one row per CDR3 protein. The sample has fewer than 75,000 distinct CDR3 sequences, about 20% seen once. The sequencing sample was made of a population of CD138-negative cells sorted from bone marrow. The receptor set was obtained from a donor at least 40 years old with multiple myeloma.

This clonotype was seen many times. The gene calls are TRBV5-1 and TRBJ1-5, with 9 positions matching TRBD1. The CDR3 has 20 amino acids. CDR1 is SGHRS and CDR2 is YFSETQ in the germline V gene. The trim removed 4 bases at V and 6 bases at J, leaving 23 bases unmatched. This CDR3 reads CASSNVAGTGSIDKGQPQHF. DNA for the CDR3: TGCGCCAGCAGCAACGTTGCCGGGACAGGGTCGATCGATAAGGGTCAGCCCCAGCATTTT.

This clonotype was counted many times. CDR3 loop: CASSQVWRSAGANVLTF. As DNA, the CDR3 is TGTGCCAGCAGCCAAGTGTGGAGGTCAGCTGGGGCCAACGTCCTGACTTTC. The rearrangement joins TRBV3-1 to TRBJ2-6; D may be TRBD2 (5 bases). Germline CDR1 and CDR2: LGHDT and YNNKEL (reference sequence). This CDR3 comprises 17 residues. V dropped 1 base and J dropped 2 bases, with 12 bases sitting between them. The full variable domain, completed using reference TRBV3-1 and TRBJ2-6, is DTAVSQTPKYLVTQMGNDKSIKCEQNLGHDTMYWYKQDSKKFLKIMFSYNNKELIINETVPNRFSPKSPDKAHLNLHINSLELGDSAVYFCASSQVWRSAGANVLTFGAGSRLTVL.

The rearrangement uses TRBV2 and TRBJ2-3; D assignment may be TRBD1 or TRBD2 (6 bases each). This CDR3 is 13 amino acids long. Germline lookup yields CDR1 SNHLY and CDR2 FYNNEI. Trimming removed 4 bases at V and 4 bases at J, with 9 bases between. CDR3 residues: CASSVEGADTQYF. The CDR3 DNA sequence: TGTGCCAGCAGTGTGGAGGGGGCAGATACGCAGTATTTT.

This clonotype has a count of ten or more. The chain joins TRBV4-1 to TRBJ1-5; no clear D gene. Trimming removed 0 bases at V and 4 bases at J, with 10 bases between. This CDR3 region has 15 residues. CDR1 and CDR2 from the germline V gene are MGHRA and YSYEKL. The CDR3 sequence is CASSQDGQPNQPQHF. In DNA, the CDR3 is TGCGCCAGCAGCCAAGACGGGCAGCCGAATCAGCCCCAGCATTTT.

This clonotype has ten or more counts. V and J are TRBV28 and TRBJ2-2; D unclear. V lost 1 base, J lost 6 bases, and 3 bases lay in between. The CDR3 totals 12 residues. The germline V gene has CDR1 MDHEN and CDR2 SYDVKM. The CDR3 DNA follows: TGTGCCAGCAGTTTATTCGCCGGGGAGCTGTTTTTT. Residues: CASSLFAGELFF.

This clonotype turned up a few times. The V and J genes are TRBV28 and TRBJ1-5, with TRBD1 matching over 8 bases. After removal of 5 bases from V and 1 base from J, the junction contained 7 bases not matched to a gene. The CDR3 is 16 residues long. The germline gives CDR1 MDHEN, CDR2 SYDVKM. The CDR3 DNA is TGTGCCAGCAGTGGTGGACAGGGAAGGAGCAATCAGCCCCAGCATTTT. Its protein product is CASSGGQGRSNQPQHF.

This clonotype has a count of ten or more. The chain uses TRBV18 and TRBJ2-7; 7 bases are shared with TRBD2. The CDR3 sequence is 15 residues long. Germline CDR1 and CDR2: KGHSH and LQKENI. V shed 2 bases, J shed 0 bases, and the junction held 4 bases outside the gene matches. The CDR3 here is CASSPARTSSYEQYF. The CDR3 region has the DNA TGTGCCAGCTCACCAGCGAGGACTAGCTCCTACGAGCAGTACTTC. Looking up the rest from reference TRBV18 and TRBJ2-7 gives the full variable domain: NAGVMQNPRHLVRRRGQEARLRCSPMKGHSHVYWYRQLPEEGLKFMVYLQKENIIDESGMPKERFSAEFPKEGPSILRIQQVVRGDSAAYFCASSPARTSSYEQYFGPGTRLTVT.

Sample share makes this clonotype medium-sized (0.01 to 0.1%). The chain recombines TRBV5-1 with TRBJ2-1; 8 bases map to TRBD2. Germline values: CDR1 SGHRS, CDR2 YFSETQ. V was pared by 3 bases and J by 2 bases, with 1 base of the junction left unmatched. The CDR3 has 14 residues. Here the CDR3 DNA reads TGCGCCAGCAGCTCAGCGGGAGCCTACAATGAGCAGTTCTTC. Amino acids: CASSSAGAYNEQFF.

In its sample, this clonotype was seen many times. As DNA, the CDR3 is TGTGCCAGCACCAATGGGGGGGCAGATACGCAGTATTTT. Translating gives CASTNGGADTQYF. V usage is TRBV28 and J usage is TRBJ2-3; 7 bases line up with TRBD2. With V trimmed by 7 bases and J by 4 bases, 5 bases remained unmatched. CDR1 is MDHEN and CDR2 is SYDVKM in the germline V gene. CDR3 size: 13 residues.

A remark on this clonotype: A much larger clone lies a single base off, so this may be a read error. The V and J genes are TRBV6-2 or TRBV6-3 and TRBJ1-1; D might be TRBD1 (5 bases). The V end lost 6 bases, the J end lost 1 base, and 15 bases lay between the germline ends. CDR1 is MNHEY and CDR2 is SVGEGT in the germline V gene. The CDR3 covers 15 residues. CDR3 region: CASRRGGRGNTEAFF. The CDR3, as DNA: TGTGCCAGCAGAAGGGGCGGGCGGGGGAACACTGAAGCTTTCTTT.

CDR3 loop: CASSQVSGVSLSTQYF. CDR3 coding DNA: TGTGCCAGCAGCCAAGTAAGCGGGGTTTCCCTGTCTACGCAGTATTTT. The chain recombines TRBV4-2 with TRBJ2-3; 7 bases are shared with TRBD2. V lost 1 base, J lost 8 bases, and 12 bases stayed unmatched. The CDR3 runs 16 residues. Germline CDR1 LGHNA, CDR2 YNFKEQ.

In this sample, this clonotype turned up many times. The chain uses TRBV7-2 and TRBJ2-1, with D tentatively TRBD2 (5 bases). V gave up 9 bases and J gave up 0 bases, with 12 bases separating them. Germline V gene sequence: CDR1 SGHTA, CDR2 FQGNSA. CDR3 length: 14 amino acids. CDR3: CASTRDVSYNEQFF. The CDR3 region has the DNA TGTGCCAGTACGAGGGATGTCTCCTACAATGAGCAGTTCTTC.

This chain uses TRBV29-1 with TRBJ1-5, with no clear D. The V and J ends lost 7 bases and 0 bases respectively, with 7 bases between them. This CDR3 region has 12 residues. Per germline, CDR1 SQVTM and CDR2 ANQGSEA. CDR3 DNA: TGCAGCGCCGGCAATAGCAATCAGCCCCAGCATTTT. Residues: CSAGNSNQPQHF.

There are many counts of this clonotype. The rearrangement links TRBV6-5 to TRBJ2-3; no definite D call. The CDR3 spans 17 residues. Germline CDR1 is MNHEY and CDR2 is SVGAGI. V was cut by 0 bases and J by 0 bases, with 13 bases left in between. CDR3 coding DNA: TGTGCCAGCAGTTACTCGGAAGTGATTACTAGCACAGATACGCAGTATTTT. This sequence encodes CASSYSEVITSTDTQYF.

Note on this clonotype: A much larger clone lies one base from this, so it may be a read error. This chain uses TRBV12-3 or TRBV12-4 with TRBJ2-2; D perhaps matches TRBD1 (5 bases). The CDR3 covers 14 residues. The CDR3 sequence is CASSLNRNTRELFF. CDR3 nucleotide sequence: TGTGCCAGCAGTTTAAACAGGAACACCAGGGAGCTGTTTTTT.

Remarks on this clonotype: This may arise from a read error, as a much more abundant clone is one base away. The chain employs TRBV12-3 or TRBV12-4 and TRBJ2-2, with 8 bases fitting TRBD1. The CDR3 is made up of 14 amino acids. The CDR3 region has the DNA TGTGCCAGCATGACAGGGGTGAACGCCGGGGAGCTGTTTTTT. Its protein product is CASMTGVNAGELFF.

Ten or more counts support this clonotype. The chain recombines TRBV14 with TRBJ1-6; no reliable D call. Trimming pared 0 bases from V and 10 bases from J, leaving 19 bases between. There are 17 residues in the CDR3. In germline, CDR1 is SGHDN, CDR2 FVKESK. CDR3 in DNA: TGTGCCAGCAGCCAAGAAGGGCTCAGTCTCGGTCTCTCACCCCTCCACTTT. Amino acids: CASSQEGLSLGLSPLHF.

This chain links TRBV5-1 with TRBJ1-1; D is ambiguous. V lost 0 bases and J lost 3, with 9 bases in between. The CDR3 is 14 amino acids. Germline V gene lookup returns CDR1 SGHRS and CDR2 YFSETQ. The CDR3, as DNA: TGCGCCAGCAGCTTGGGGGGTGTTGACACTGAAGCTTTCTTT. It is translated as CASSLGGVDTEAFF.

This clonotype was recorded at least ten times. The V call is TRBV11-2, the J call TRBJ2-7; a possible D gene is TRBD2 (6 bases). CDR3 size: 13 residues. The germline V and J ends were trimmed by 5 bases and 2 bases, with 10 bases remaining between them. From germline, CDR1 is SGHAT and CDR2 FQNNGV. The CDR3 loop reads CASSPGLTYEQYF. The CDR3 coding sequence is TGTGCCAGCAGCCCTGGACTAACCTACGAGCAGTACTTC.